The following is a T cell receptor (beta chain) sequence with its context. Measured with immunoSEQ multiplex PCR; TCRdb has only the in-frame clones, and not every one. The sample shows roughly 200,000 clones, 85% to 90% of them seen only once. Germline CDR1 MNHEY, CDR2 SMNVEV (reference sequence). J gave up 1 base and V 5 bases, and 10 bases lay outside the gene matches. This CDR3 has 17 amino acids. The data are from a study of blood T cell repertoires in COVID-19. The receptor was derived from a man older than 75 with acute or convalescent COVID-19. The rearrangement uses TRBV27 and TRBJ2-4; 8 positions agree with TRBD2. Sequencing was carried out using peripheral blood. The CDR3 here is CASSPGSGSPAKNIQYF. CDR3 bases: TGTGCCAGCAGTCCGGGGAGCGGGAGCCCCGCCAAAAACATTCAGTACTTC.